The 8 T cell receptor beta chains below all came from one sample that was sequenced in a study of early T cells in non-severe SARS-CoV-2 infection (dated by TCRdb to the early 2020s). The library was prepared using 5' RACE. TCRdb shows the sequencer as NextSeq 500. Starting from the raw public reads, TCRdb applied fastp trimming at Q25, assembled clones with MiXCR and retained in-frame beta chains. Every CDR3 protein is listed once, alongside the most common genes and DNA of its rows. This sample is represented by roughly 24,000 distinct CDR3 sequences; more than 3.5% of them were singletons. The ten most abundant clones make up 7.8% of the sample. The sequencing input was whole blood. The receptors were sampled from an adult who was a healthcare worker with PCR-confirmed SARS-CoV-2 infection or an uninfected control (not recorded which).

The chain uses TRBV5-1 and TRBJ1-2; 8 positions agree with TRBD1. The germline CDR1 and CDR2 sequences are SGHRS and YFSETQ. With V trimmed by 4 bases and J by 7 bases, 9 bases remained unmatched. The CDR3 loop spans 14 amino acids. Here the CDR3 reads CASSPGTGQFGYTF. In nucleotides, the CDR3 is TGCGCCAGCAGCCCCGGGACAGGCCAGTTTGGCTACACCTTC. Complete variable domain (other parts from reference TRBV5-1 and TRBJ1-2): KAGVTQTPRYLIKTRGQQVTLSCSPISGHRSVSWYQQTPGQGLQFLFEYFSETQRNKGNFPGRFSGRQFSNSRSEMNVSTLELGDSALYLCASSPGTGQFGYTFGSGTRLTVV.

This clonotype occurred many times. This chain joins TRBV4-2 and TRBJ1-1, with a possible D match to TRBD1 (5 bases). The length of the CDR3 is 15 residues. Germline CDR1 LGHNA, CDR2 YNFKEQ. V was shortened by 0 bases and J by 6 bases, with 14 bases between the two germline ends. CDR3 residues: CASSQDNLRGAEAFF. The CDR3 bases are TGTGCCAGCAGCCAAGATAATCTTCGGGGGGCTGAAGCTTTCTTT.

Ten or more counts support this clonotype. V usage is TRBV25-1 and J usage is TRBJ2-3; D tentatively fits TRBD1 or TRBD2 (6 bases each). The V end was cut by 2 bases, the J end by 2 bases, with 17 bases between. Germline V gene sequence: CDR1 MGHDK, CDR2 SYGVNS. CDR3 size: 17 residues. The CDR3 DNA reads TGTGCCAGCAGTGAAGTGGCGGGGACGGGGGCCACAGATACGCAGTATTTT. It encodes CASSEVAGTGATDTQYF.

The J gene is TRBJ1-5, the V gene TRBV7-8; D is unresolved. Trimming took off 5 bases at V and 2 bases at J, with 22 bases between the two ends. The germline CDR1 and CDR2 sequences are SGHVS and FQNEAQ. The CDR3 is 18 amino acids. The CDR3 loop reads CASSPPRTGAQGNQPQHF. CDR3 nucleotides: TGTGCCAGCAGCCCCCCGCGGACGGGAGCCCAGGGCAATCAGCCCCAGCATTTT.

The V and J genes are TRBV4-2 and TRBJ1-1; no definite D call. Deletions cut 0 bases from V and 0 bases from J, with 11 bases between. In germline, CDR1 is LGHNA, CDR2 YNFKEQ. CDR3 length equals 16 residues. CDR3 protein: CASSQDHLEMNTEAFF. CDR3 DNA: TGTGCCAGCAGCCAAGATCATCTGGAGATGAACACTGAAGCTTTCTTT.

This clonotype was counted between two and nine times. This chain joins TRBV20-1 and TRBJ2-7, with unresolved D. CDR1 and CDR2 (germline): DFQATT, SNEGSKA (reference sequence). With 0 bases removed from V and 2 bases from J, the gap between germline ends came to 14 bases. The CDR3 contains 15 residues. In nucleotides, the CDR3 is TGCAGTGCTAGAGATGCCCAGACGCTGACCTACGAGCAGTACTTC. This codes for CSARDAQTLTYEQYF.

This clonotype was observed a few times. The CDR3 here is CASSLVNLQENGYTF. In nucleotides, the CDR3 is TGTGCCAGCAGCTTAGTAAATCTCCAAGAGAATGGCTACACCTTC. V is TRBV7-9 and J is TRBJ1-2, with no clear D. Per germline, CDR1 SEHNR and CDR2 FQNEAQ (reference sequence). V shed 1 base and J shed 6 bases, with 15 bases lying between them. This CDR3 is built from 15 residues.

The chain couples TRBV29-1 to TRBJ2-4, with D possibly being TRBD1 (5 bases). The CDR3 is 14 residues long. Germline CDR1 and CDR2: SQVTM and ANQGSEA. V shed 5 bases and J shed 0 bases, with 11 bases lying between them. The CDR3 spells CSVRAGLAKNIQYF. Here the CDR3 DNA reads TGCAGCGTTCGGGCAGGGCTAGCCAAAAACATTCAGTACTTC.